Listed here are 20 T cell receptor beta chains from one sample, sequenced in a study of cytomegalovirus exposure and HLA in healthy donors. It was with 60 Vbeta and 13 Jbeta primers that the PCR ran. This table comes from immunoSEQ multiplex PCR, and its TCRdb copy is limited to in-frame clones, with some not included. The sample has 170,000 or so clones, more than 80% seen once. Source material: PBMCs. These TCRs come from a boy aged 5-17 years in good health and CMV-seronegative.

The rearrangement links TRBV5-1 to TRBJ2-7; D not resolved. The V gene lost 2 bases and the J gene lost 0 bases, with 12 bases spanning the gap. Germline values: CDR1 SGHRS, CDR2 YFSETQ. The CDR3 is 15 amino acids. The CDR3 coding sequence is TGCGCCAGCAGCTTCGGAGAATCTTACTCCTACGAGCAGTACTTC. As protein: CASSFGESYSYEQYF.

The chain is built from TRBV7-2 and TRBJ1-6; TRBD1 aligns across 7 bases. CDR1 is SGHTA and CDR2 is FQGNSA in the germline V gene. CDR3 size: 14 residues. The V gene end was trimmed by 5 bases and the J gene end by 6 bases; junction bases not matched to a gene: 4. The chain's CDR3 is CASSGTVLNSPLHF. DNA for the CDR3: TGTGCCAGCAGCGGGACAGTGCTTAATTCACCCCTCCACTTT.

The chain has TRBV9 and TRBJ1-1; no clear D. V was shortened by 1 base and J by 2 bases, with 9 bases between the two germline ends. The CDR3 spans 14 residues. Germline CDR1 reads SGDLS; CDR2 reads YYNGEE. CDR3 in DNA: TGTGCCAGCAGCGTATTCCCAGGAAACACTGAAGCTTTCTTT. Translated, it gives CASSVFPGNTEAFF.

The CDR3 sequence is CASSEEAGSHQPQHF. The CDR3 DNA reads as TGTGCCAGCAGTGAAGAGGCAGGATCGCATCAGCCCCAGCATTTT. This chain links TRBV6-1 with TRBJ1-5; no reliable D call. V lost 1 base to trimming and J lost 5 bases, with 12 bases between them. Germline V gene sequence: CDR1 MNHNS, CDR2 SASEGT. This CDR3 region has 15 residues.

The gene calls are TRBV9 and TRBJ1-3; the match to TRBD1 covers 8 bases. From germline, CDR1 is SGDLS and CDR2 YYNGEE. The length of the CDR3 is 17 residues. J gave up 3 bases and V 0 bases, and 8 bases lay outside the gene matches. Here the CDR3 reads CASSVELTGVLGNTIYF. The CDR3 region has the DNA TGTGCCAGCAGCGTAGAATTGACAGGGGTACTTGGAAACACCATATATTTT.

This sequence joins TRBV7-3 and TRBJ1-2, with D perhaps TRBD1 (6 bases). V was shortened by 5 bases and J by 5 bases, with 18 bases between the two germline ends. Per the germline V gene, CDR1 is SGHTA and CDR2 is FQGTGA. CDR3 length: 15 amino acids. The CDR3 loop reads CASSLGAPALYGYTF. Here the CDR3 DNA reads TGTGCCAGCAGCCTGGGGGCCCCGGCCCTATATGGCTACACCTTC.

This clone was seen only once. This sequence joins TRBV11-3 and TRBJ2-1; TRBD1 might be the D (7 bases). This CDR3 region has 16 residues. CDR1 SGHNT and CDR2 YENEEA come from the germline V gene. The V end was cut by 5 bases, the J end by 2 bases, with 16 bases between. CDR3 region: CASSQRQGGTYNEQFF. The CDR3 DNA reads TGTGCCAGCAGCCAGAGGCAGGGGGGCACCTACAATGAGCAGTTCTTC.

This clone occurred once. The chain recombines TRBV7-2 with TRBJ2-1; 7 bases are a match to TRBD1. Per germline, CDR1 SGHTA and CDR2 FQGNSA. The CDR3 has 14 amino acids. J was trimmed by 6 bases and V by 1 base; bases with no gene match: 3. As DNA, the CDR3 is TGTGCCAGCAGCTTAGAAAGGGACAGCAATGAGCAGTTCTTC. Amino acid sequence: CASSLERDSNEQFF.

The CDR3 here is CAISRDSQETQYF. Here the CDR3 DNA reads TGTGCCATCTCTCGGGACAGCCAAGAGACCCAGTACTTC. The gene calls are TRBV10-3 and TRBJ2-5, with 7 bases aligning to TRBD1. Germline V CDR1 and CDR2: ENHRY, SYGVKD. Trimming removed 8 bases from V and 1 base from J; junction bases left unmatched: 4. The CDR3 has 13 amino acids.

The chain carries TRBV5-1 and TRBJ2-7; 8 nucleotides match TRBD2. Per germline, CDR1 SGHRS and CDR2 YFSETQ. After removal of 4 bases from V and 7 bases from J, the junction contained 13 bases not matched to a gene. The CDR3 covers 15 residues. CDR3 sequence (DNA): TGCGCCAGCAGCGGGCGGGGGGTTGGGGTAGGGGAGCAGTACTTC. The encoded protein is CASSGRGVGVGEQYF.

The V and J genes are TRBV6-4 and TRBJ2-2; 12 bases agree with TRBD1. Trimming at V came to 8 bases and at J to 3 bases, leaving 13 bases not matched to a gene. The CDR3 consists of 18 residues. Germline V CDR1 and CDR2: MRHNA, SNTAGT. The CDR3 DNA sequence: TGTGCCAGCCCTGGGGGACAGGGGGCTCACCCTGACACCGGGGAGCTGTTTTTT. The encoded protein is CASPGGQGAHPDTGELFF.

This sequence joins TRBV19 and TRBJ2-3, with D possibly matching TRBD1 (6 bases). CDR1 and CDR2 from the germline V gene are LNHDA and SQIVND (reference sequence). The CDR3 runs 15 residues. V lost 1 base to trimming and J lost 2 bases, with 10 bases between them. The DNA for the CDR3 is TGTGCCAGTAGTATAGCAACAGGGTTCACAGATACGCAGTATTTT. Its translation is CASSIATGFTDTQYF.

The chain uses TRBV7-3 and TRBJ1-2; 9 bases line up with TRBD1. This CDR3 comprises 13 residues. Germline V gene lookup returns CDR1 SGHTA and CDR2 FQGTGA. J gave up 8 bases and V 5 bases, and 6 bases lay outside the gene matches. The CDR3 region is CASSPGQGGGYTF. As DNA, the CDR3 is TGTGCCAGCAGCCCGGGACAGGGAGGGGGCTACACCTTC.

This clone was seen once. J is TRBJ2-2 and V is TRBV6-7; 7 bases are shared with TRBD1. TRBV6-7 is an open reading frame whose function is uncertain. The CDR3 runs to 16 residues. V gave up 2 bases and J gave up 4 bases; unmatched junction bases: 7. CDR3 DNA: TGTGCCAGCAGTTACCGACAGGGTAATGTCACCGGGGAGCTGTTTTTT. It yields the protein CASSYRQGNVTGELFF.

V is TRBV4-3 and J is TRBJ2-1; 10 positions agree with TRBD2. Germline V CDR1 and CDR2: LGHNA, YSLEER. With V trimmed by 4 bases and J by 0 bases, 3 bases remained unmatched. The CDR3 has 16 residues. The CDR3 loop is CASSPRLAGSYNEQFF. Here the CDR3 DNA reads TGCGCCAGCAGCCCCCGACTAGCGGGCTCCTACAATGAGCAGTTCTTC.

The rearrangement joins TRBV5-1 to TRBJ2-2; 7 bases map to TRBD2. The V gene end was trimmed by 0 bases and the J gene end by 7 bases; junction bases not matched to a gene: 6. CDR1 SGHRS and CDR2 YFSETQ come from the germline V gene. This CDR3 spans 15 amino acids. The chain's CDR3 is CASSLEGLVVGELFF. Here the CDR3 DNA reads TGCGCCAGCAGCTTGGAAGGACTAGTCGTCGGGGAGCTGTTTTTT.

CDR3 sequence (DNA): TGTGCCAGTAGTAGCAGGGGGCTGAGGGGAACTGAAGCTTTCTTT. Protein sequence: CASSSRGLRGTEAFF. The V and J genes are TRBV19 and TRBJ1-1, with 8 bases fitting TRBD1. CDR1 is LNHDA, CDR2 SQIVND, per germline (reference sequence). The CDR3 totals 15 residues. V dropped 4 bases and J dropped 5; count of bases not matched to a gene: 9.

This clone was observed a handful of times. The rearrangement uses TRBV6-1 and TRBJ1-5, with 7 bases matching TRBD1. The ends lost 5 bases at V and 3 bases at J; junction bases unmatched: 7. Germline V CDR1 and CDR2: MNHNS, SASEGT. This CDR3 contains 15 residues. Here the CDR3 reads CASSPWDSLNQPQHF. As DNA, the CDR3 is TGTGCCAGCAGTCCATGGGACAGCCTCAATCAGCCCCAGCATTTT.

This clone was counted between two and nine times. The chain has TRBV6-1 and TRBJ2-5, with TRBD1 identical over 9 bases. Germline assignment: CDR1 MNHNS and CDR2 SASEGT. This CDR3 has 15 residues. After removal of 1 base from V and 5 bases from J, the junction contained 5 bases not matched to a gene. CDR3 nucleotide sequence: TGTGCCAGCAGTGAAGAAACAGGGGGCGCGGAGACCCAGTACTTC. It specifies CASSEETGGAETQYF.

The rearrangement joins TRBV27 to TRBJ1-1; unclear D gene. V was cut by 6 bases and J by 4 bases, with 15 bases left in between. Germline-derived CDR1 and CDR2 are MNHEY and SMNVEV (reference sequence). This CDR3 spans 14 amino acids. In DNA form, the CDR3 reads TGTGCCAGCAGATTGGGTGGGCGTTTCACTGAAGCTTTCTTT. Translated: CASRLGGRFTEAFF.